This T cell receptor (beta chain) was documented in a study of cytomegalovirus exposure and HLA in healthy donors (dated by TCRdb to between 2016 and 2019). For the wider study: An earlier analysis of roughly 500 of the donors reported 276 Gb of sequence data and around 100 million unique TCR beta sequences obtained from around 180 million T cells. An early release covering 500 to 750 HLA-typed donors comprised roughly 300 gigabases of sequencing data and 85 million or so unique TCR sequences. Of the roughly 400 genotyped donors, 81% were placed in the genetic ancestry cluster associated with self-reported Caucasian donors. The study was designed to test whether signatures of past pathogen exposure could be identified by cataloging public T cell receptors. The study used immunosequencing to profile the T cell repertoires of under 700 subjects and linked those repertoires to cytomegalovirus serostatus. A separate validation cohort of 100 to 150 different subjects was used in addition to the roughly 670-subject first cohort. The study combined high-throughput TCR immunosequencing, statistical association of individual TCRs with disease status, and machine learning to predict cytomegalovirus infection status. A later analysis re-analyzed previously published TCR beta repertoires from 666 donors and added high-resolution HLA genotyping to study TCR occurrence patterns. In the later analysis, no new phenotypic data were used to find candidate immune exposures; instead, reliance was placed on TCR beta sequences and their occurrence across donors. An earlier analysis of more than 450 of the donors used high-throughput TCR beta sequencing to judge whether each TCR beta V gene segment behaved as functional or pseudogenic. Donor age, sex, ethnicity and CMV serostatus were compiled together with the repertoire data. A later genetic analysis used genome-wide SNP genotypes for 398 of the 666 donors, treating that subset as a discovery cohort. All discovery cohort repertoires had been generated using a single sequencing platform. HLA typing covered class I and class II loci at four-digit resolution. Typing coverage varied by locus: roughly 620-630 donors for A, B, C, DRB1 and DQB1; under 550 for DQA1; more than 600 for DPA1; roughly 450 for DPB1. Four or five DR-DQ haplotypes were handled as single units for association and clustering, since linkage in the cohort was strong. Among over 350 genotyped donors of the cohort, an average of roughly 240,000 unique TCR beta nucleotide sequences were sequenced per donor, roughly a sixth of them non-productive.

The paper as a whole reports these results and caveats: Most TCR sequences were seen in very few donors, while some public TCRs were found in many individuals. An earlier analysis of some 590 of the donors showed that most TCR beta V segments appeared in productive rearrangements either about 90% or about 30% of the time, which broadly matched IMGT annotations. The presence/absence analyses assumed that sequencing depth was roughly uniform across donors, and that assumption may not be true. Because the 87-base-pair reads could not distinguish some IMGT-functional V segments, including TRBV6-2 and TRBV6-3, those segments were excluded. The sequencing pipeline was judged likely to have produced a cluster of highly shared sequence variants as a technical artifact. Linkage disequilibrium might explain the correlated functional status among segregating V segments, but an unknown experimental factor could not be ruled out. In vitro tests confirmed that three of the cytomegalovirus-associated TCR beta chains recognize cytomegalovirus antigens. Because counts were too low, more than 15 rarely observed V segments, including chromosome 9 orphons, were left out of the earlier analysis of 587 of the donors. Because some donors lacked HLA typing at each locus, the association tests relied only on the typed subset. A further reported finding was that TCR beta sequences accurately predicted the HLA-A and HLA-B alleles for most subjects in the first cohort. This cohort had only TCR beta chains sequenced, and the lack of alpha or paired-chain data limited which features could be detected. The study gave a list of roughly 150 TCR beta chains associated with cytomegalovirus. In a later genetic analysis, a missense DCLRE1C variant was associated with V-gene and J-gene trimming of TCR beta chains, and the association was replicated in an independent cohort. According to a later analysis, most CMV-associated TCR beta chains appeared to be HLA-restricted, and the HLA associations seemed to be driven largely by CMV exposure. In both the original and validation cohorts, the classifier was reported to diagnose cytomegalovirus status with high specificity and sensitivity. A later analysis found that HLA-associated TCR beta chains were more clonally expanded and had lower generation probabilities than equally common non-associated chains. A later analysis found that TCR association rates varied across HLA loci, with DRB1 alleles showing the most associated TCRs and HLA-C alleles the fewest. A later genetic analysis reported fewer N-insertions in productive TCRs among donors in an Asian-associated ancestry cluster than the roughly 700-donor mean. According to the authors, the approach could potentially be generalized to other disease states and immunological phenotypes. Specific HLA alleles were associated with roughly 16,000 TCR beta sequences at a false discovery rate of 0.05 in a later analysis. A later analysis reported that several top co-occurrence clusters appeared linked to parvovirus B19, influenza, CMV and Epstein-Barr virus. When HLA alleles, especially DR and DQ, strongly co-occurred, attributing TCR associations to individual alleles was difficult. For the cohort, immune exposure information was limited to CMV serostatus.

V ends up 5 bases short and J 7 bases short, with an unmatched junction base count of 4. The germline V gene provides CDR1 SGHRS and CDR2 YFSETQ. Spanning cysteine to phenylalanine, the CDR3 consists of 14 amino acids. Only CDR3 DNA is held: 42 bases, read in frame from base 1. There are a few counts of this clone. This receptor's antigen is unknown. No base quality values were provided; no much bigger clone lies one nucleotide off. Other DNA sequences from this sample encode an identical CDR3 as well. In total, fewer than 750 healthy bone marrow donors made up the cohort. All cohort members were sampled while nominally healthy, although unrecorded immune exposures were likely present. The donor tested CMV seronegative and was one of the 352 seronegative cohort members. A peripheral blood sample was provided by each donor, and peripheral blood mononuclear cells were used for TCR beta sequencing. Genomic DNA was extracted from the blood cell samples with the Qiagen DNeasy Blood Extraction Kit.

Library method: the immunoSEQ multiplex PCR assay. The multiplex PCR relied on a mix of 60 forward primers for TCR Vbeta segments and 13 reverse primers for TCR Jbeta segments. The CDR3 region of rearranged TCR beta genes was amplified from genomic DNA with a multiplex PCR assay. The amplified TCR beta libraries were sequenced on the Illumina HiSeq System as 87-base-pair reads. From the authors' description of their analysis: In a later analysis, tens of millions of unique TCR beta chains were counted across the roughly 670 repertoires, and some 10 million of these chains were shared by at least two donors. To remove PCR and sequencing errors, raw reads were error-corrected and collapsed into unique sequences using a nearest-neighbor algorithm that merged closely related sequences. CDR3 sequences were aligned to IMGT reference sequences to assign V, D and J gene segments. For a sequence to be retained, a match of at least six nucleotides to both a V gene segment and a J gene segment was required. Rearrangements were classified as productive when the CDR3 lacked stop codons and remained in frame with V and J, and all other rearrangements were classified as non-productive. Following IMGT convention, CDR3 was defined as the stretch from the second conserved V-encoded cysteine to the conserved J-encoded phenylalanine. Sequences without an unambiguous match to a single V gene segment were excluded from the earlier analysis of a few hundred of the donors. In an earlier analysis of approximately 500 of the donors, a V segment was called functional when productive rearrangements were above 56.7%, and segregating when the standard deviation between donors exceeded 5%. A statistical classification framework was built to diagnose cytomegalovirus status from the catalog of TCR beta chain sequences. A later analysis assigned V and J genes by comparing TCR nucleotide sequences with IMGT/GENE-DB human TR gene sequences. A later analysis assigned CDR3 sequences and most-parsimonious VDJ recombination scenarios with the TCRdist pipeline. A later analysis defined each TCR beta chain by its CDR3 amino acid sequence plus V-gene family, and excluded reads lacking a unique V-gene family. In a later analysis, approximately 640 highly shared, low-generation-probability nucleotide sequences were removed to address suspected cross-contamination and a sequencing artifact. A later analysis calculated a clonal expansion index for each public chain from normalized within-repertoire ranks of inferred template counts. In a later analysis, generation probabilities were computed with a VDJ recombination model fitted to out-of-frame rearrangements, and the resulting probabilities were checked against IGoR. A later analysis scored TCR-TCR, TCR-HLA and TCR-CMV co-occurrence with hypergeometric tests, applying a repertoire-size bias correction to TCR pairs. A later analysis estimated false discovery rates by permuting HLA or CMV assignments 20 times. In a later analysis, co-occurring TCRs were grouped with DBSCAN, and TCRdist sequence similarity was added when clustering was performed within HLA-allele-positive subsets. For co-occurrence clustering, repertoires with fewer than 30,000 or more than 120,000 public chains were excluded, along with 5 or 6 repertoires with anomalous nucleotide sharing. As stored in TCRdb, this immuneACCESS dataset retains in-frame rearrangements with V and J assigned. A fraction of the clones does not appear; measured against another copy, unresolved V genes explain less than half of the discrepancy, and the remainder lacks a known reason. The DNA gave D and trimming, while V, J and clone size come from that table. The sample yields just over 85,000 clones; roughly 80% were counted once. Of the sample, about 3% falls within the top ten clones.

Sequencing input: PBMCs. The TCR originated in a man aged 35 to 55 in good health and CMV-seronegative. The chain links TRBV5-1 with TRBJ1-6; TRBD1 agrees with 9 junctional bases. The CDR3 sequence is CASSFTGGNSPLHF. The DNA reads TGCGCCAGCAGTTTCACAGGGGGCAATTCACCCCTCCACTTT.